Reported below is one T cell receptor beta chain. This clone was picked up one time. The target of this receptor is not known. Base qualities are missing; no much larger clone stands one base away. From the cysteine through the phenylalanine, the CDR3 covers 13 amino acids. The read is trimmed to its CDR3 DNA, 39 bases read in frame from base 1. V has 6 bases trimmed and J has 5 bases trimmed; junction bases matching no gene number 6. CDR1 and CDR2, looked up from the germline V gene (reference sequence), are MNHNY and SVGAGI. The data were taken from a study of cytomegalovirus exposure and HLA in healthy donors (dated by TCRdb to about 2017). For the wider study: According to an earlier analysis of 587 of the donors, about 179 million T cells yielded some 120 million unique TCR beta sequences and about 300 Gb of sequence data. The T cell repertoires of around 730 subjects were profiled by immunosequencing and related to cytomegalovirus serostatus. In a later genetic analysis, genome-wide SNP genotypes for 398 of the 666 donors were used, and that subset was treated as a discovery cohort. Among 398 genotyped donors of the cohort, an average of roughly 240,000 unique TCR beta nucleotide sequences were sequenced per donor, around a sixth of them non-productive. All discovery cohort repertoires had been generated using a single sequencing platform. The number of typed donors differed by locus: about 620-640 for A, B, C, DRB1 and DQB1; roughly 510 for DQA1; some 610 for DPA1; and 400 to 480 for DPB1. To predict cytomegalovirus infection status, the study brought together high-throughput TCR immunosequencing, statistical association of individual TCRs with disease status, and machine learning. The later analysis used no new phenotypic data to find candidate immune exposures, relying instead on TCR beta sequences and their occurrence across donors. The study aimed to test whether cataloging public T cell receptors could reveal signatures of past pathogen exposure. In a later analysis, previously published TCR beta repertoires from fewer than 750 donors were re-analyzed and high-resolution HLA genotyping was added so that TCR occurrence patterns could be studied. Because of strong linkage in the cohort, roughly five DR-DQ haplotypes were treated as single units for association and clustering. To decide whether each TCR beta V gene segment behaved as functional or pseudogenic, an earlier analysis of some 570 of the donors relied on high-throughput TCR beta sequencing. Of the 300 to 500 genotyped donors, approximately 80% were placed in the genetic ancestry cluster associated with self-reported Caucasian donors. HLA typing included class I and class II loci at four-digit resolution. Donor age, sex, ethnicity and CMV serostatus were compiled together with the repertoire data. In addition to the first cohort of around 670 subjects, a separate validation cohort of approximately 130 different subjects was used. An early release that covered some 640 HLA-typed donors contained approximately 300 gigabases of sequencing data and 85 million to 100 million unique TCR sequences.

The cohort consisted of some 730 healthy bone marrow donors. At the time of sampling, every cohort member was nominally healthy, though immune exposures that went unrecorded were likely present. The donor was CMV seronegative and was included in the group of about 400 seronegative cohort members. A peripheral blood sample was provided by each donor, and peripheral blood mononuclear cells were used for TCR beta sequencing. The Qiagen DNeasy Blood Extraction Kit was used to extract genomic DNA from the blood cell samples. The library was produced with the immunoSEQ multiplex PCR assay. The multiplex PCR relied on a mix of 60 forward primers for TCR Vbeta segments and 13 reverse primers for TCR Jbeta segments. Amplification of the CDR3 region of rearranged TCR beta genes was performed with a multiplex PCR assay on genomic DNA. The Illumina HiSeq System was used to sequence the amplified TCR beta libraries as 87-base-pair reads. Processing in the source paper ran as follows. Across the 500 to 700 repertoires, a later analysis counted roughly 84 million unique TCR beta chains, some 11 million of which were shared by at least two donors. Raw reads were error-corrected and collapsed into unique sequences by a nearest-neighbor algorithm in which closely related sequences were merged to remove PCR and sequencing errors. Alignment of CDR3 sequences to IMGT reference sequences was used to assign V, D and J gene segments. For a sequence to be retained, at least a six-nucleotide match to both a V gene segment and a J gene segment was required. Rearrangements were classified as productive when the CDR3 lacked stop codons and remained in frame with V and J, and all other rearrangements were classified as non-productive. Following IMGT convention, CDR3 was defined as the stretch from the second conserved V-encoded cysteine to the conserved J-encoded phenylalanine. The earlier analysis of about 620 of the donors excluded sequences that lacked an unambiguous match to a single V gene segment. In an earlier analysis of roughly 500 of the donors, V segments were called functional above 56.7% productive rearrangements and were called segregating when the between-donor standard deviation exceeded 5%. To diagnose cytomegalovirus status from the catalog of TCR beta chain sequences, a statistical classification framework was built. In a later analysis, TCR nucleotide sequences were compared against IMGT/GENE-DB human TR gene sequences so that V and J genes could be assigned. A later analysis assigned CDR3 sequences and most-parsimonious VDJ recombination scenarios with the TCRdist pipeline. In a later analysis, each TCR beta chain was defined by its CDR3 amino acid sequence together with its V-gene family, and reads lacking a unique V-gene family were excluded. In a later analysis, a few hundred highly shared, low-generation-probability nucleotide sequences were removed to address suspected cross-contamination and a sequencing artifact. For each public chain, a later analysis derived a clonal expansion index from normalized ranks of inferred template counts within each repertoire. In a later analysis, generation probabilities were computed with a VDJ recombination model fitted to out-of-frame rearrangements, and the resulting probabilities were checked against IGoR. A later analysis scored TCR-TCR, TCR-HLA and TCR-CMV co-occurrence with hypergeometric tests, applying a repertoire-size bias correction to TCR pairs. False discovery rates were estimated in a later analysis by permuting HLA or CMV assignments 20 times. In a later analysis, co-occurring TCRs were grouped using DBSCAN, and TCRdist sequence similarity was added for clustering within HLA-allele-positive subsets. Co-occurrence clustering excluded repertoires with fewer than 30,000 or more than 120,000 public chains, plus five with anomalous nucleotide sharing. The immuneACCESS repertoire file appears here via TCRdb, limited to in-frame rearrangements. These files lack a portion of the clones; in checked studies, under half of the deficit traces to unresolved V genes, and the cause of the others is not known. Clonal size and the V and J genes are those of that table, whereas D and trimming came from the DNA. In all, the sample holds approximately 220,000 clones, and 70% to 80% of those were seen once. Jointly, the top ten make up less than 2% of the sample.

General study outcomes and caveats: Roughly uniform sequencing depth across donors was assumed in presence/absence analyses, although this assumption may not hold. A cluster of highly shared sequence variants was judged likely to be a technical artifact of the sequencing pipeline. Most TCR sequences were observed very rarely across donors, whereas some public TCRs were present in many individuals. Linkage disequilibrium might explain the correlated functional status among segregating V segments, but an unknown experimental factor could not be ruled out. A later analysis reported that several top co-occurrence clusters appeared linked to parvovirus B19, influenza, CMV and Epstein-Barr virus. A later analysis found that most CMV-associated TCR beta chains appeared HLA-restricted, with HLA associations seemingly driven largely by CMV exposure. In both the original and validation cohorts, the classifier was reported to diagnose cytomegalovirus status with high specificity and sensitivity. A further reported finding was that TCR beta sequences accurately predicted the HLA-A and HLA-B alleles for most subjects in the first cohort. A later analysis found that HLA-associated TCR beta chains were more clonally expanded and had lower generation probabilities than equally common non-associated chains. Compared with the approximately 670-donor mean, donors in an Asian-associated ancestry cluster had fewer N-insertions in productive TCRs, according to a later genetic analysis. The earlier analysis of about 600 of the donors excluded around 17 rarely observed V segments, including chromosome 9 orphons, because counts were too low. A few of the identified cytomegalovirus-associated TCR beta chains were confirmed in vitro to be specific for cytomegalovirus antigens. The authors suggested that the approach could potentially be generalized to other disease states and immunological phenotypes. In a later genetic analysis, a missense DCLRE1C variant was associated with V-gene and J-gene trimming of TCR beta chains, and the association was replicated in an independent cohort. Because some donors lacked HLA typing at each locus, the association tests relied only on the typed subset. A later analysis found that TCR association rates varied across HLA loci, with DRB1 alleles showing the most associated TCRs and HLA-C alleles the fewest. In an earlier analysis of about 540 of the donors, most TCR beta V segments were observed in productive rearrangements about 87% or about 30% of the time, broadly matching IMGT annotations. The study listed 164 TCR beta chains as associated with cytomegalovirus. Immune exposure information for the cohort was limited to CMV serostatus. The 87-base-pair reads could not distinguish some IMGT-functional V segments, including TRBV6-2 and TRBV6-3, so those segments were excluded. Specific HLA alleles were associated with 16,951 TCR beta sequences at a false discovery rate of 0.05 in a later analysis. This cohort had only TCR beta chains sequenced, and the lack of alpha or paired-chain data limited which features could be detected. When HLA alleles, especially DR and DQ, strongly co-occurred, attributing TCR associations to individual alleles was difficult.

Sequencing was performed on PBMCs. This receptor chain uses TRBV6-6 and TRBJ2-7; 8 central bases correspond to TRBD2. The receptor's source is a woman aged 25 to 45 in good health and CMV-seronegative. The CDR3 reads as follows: CASREREYNEQYF. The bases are TGTGCCAGCAGGGAGCGGGAGTATAACGAGCAGTACTTC.